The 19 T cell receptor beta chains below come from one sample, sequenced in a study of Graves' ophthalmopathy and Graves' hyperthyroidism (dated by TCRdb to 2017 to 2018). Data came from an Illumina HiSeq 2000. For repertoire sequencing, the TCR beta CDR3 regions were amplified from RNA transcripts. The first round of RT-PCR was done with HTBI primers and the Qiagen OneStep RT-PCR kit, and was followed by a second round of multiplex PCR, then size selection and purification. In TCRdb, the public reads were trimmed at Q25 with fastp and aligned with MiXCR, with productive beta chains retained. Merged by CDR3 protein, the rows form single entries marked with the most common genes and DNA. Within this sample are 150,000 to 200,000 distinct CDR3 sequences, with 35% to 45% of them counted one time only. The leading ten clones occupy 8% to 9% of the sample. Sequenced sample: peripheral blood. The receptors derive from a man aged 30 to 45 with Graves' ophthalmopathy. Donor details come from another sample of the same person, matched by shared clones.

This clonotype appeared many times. The CDR3 region is CASSLAGQGLNTGELFF. The CDR3 bases are TGTGCCAGCAGCTTAGCGGGACAGGGGCTCAACACCGGGGAGCTGTTTTTT. The chain couples TRBV7-4 to TRBJ2-2, with 10 bases identical to TRBD1. CDR3 length equals 17 residues. Germline assignment: CDR1 SGHVT and CDR2 SQSDAQ. With V trimmed by 0 bases and J by 2 bases, 3 bases remained unmatched.

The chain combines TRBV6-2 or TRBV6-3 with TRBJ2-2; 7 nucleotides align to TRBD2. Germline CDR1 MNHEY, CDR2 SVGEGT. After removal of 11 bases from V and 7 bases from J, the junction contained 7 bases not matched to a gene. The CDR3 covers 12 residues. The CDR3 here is CAVSGANGELFF. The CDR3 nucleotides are TGTGCCGTCAGCGGGGCGAACGGGGAGCTGTTTTTT.

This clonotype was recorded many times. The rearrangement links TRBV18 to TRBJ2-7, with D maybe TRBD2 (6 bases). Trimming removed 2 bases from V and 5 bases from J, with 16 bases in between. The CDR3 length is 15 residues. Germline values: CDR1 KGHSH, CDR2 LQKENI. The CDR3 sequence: CASSPRGAPGDEQYF. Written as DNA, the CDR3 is TGTGCCAGCTCACCAAGGGGAGCCCCGGGGGACGAGCAGTACTTC.

Here the CDR3 reads CASSFWKGSGGYTF. The CDR3 DNA is TGTGCCAGCAGTTTTTGGAAAGGTAGCGGTGGCTACACCTTC. The gene calls are TRBV6-2 or TRBV6-3 and TRBJ1-2; D gene unclear. CDR1 MNHEY and CDR2 SVGEGT come from the germline V gene. The CDR3 extends over 14 amino acids. Trimming stripped 4 bases from V and 7 bases from J, with 16 bases between.

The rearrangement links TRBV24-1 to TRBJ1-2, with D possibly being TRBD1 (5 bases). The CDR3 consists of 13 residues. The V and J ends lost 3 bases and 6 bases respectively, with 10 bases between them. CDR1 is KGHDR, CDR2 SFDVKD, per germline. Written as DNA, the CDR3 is TGTGCCACCAGTGATCCCCAGGGTCATGGCTACACCTTC. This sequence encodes CATSDPQGHGYTF.

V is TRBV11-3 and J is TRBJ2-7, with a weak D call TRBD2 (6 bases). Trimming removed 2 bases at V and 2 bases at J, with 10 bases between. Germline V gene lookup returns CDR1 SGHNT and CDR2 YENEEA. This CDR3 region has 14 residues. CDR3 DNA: TGTGCCAGCAGCTTAAATCTAGCGACCTACGAGCAGTACTTC. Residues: CASSLNLATYEQYF.

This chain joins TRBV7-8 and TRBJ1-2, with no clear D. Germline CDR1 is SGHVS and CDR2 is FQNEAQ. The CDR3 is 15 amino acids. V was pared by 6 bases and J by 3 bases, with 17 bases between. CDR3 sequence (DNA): TGTGCCAGCAGTCATGACAAGGGCTGGGACTATGGCTACACCTTC. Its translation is CASSHDKGWDYGYTF.

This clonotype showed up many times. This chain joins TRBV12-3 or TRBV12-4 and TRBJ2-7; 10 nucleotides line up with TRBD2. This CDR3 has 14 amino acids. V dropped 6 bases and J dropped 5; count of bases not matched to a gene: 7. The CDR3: CASRVAGGGDEQYF. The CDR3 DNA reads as TGTGCCAGCAGAGTAGCGGGAGGCGGCGACGAGCAGTACTTC.

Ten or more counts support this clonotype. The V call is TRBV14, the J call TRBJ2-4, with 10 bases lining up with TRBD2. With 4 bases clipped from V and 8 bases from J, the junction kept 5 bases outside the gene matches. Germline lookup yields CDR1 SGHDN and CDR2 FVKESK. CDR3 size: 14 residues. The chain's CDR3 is CASSLSGRGHIQYF. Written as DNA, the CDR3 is TGTGCCAGCAGCCTGAGCGGGAGGGGACACATTCAGTACTTC.

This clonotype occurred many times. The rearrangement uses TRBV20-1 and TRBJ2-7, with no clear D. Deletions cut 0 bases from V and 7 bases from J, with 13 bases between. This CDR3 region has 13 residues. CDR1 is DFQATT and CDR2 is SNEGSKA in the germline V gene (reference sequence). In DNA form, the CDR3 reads TGCAGTGCTAGAGATCTCGGTGGGATGGAGCAGTACTTC. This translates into CSARDLGGMEQYF.

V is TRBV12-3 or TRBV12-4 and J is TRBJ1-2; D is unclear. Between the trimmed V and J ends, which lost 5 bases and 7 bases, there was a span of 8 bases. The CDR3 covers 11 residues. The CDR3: CASSTWSGYTF. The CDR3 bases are TGTGCCAGCAGTACGTGGAGTGGCTACACCTTC.

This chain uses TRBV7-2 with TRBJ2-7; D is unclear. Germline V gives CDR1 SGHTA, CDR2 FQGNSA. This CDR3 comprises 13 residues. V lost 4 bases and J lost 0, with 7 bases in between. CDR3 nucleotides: TGTGCCAGCAGCTACGCGCTCTCCTACGAGCAGTACTTC. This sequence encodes CASSYALSYEQYF.

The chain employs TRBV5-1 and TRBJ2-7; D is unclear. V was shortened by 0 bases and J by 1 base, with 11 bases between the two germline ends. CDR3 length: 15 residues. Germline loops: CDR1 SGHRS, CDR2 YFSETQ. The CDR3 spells CASSLEGKRSYEQYF. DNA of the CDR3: TGCGCCAGCAGCTTGGAAGGGAAGAGGTCCTACGAGCAGTACTTC.

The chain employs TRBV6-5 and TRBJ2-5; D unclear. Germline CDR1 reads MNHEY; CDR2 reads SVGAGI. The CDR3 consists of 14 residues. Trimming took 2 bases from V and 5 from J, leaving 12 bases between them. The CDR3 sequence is CASSYPNDGETQYF. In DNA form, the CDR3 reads TGTGCCAGCAGTTACCCGAATGATGGGGAGACCCAGTACTTC.

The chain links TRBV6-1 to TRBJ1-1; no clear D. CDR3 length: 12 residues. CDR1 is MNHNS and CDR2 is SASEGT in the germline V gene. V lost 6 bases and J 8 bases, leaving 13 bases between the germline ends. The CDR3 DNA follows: TGTGCCAGCAGCTTTGAGGCGGTGGAAGCTTTCTTT. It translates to CASSFEAVEAFF.

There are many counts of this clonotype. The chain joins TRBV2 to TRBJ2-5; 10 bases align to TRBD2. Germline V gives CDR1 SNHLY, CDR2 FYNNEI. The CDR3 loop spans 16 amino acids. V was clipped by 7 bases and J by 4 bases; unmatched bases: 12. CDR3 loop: CASTGNLAGAGETQYF. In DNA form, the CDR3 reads TGTGCCAGCACGGGTAATCTAGCGGGAGCCGGAGAGACCCAGTACTTC.

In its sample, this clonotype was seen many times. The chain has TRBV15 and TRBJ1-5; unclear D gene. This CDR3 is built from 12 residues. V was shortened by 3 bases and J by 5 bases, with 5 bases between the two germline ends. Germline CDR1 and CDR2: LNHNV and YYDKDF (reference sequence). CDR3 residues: CATSSDHQPQHF. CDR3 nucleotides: TGTGCCACCAGCAGCGACCATCAGCCCCAGCATTTT.

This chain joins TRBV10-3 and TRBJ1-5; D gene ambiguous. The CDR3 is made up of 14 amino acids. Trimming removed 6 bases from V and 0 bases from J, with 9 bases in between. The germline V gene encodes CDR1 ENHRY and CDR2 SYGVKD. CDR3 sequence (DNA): TGTGCCATCAGAGATCCGCGTAGCAATCAGCCCCAGCATTTT. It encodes CAIRDPRSNQPQHF.

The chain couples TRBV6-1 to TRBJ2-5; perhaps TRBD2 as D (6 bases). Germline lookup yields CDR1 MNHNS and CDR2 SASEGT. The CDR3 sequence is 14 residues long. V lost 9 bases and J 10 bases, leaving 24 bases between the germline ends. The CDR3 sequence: CASAVAERRADQYF. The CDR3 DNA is TGTGCCAGTGCCGTAGCGGAGAGGAGGGCCGACCAGTACTTC.